Listed here are 29 T cell receptor beta chains from one sample, sequenced in a study of blood T cell repertoires in COVID-19. TCRdb's table, derived via immunoSEQ multiplex PCR, lists solely in-frame clones and lacks some. Among some 190,000 clones, approximately 91% were seen once, and the ten largest hold under 2%. The source material was peripheral blood. These receptors all stem from a man between 18 and 29 years old with active or convalescent COVID-19.

The genes are TRBV28 and TRBJ1-5; TRBD1 is a possible D gene (5 bases). V was shortened by 7 bases and J by 0 bases, with 10 bases between the two germline ends. The CDR3 has 14 amino acids. The germline CDR1 and CDR2 sequences are MDHEN and SYDVKM. As DNA, the CDR3 is TGTGCCAGCATGACAGAGGATAGCAATCAGCCCCAGCATTTT. This codes for CASMTEDSNQPQHF. The whole variable domain, remainder taken from reference TRBV28 and TRBJ1-5, is DVKVTQSSRYLVKRTGEKVFLECVQDMDHENMFWYRQDPGLGLRLIYFSYDVKMKEKGDIPEGYSVSREKKERFSLILESASTNQTSMYLCASMTEDSNQPQHFGDGTRLSIL.

The chain uses TRBV19 and TRBJ1-2; 8 bases match TRBD1. Unmatched junction bases numbered 9, after V lost 4 bases and J lost 5 bases. The CDR3 has 15 residues. CDR1 is LNHDA, CDR2 SQIVND, per germline (reference sequence). CDR3 residues: CASSTSGGYGYGYTF. For the CDR3, the DNA is TGTGCCAGTAGTACGTCAGGGGGCTATGGGTATGGCTACACCTTC.

V is TRBV24-1 and J is TRBJ2-7; D perhaps matches TRBD1 (6 bases). The CDR3 sequence is 11 residues long. In germline, CDR1 is KGHDR, CDR2 SFDVKD. Trimming stripped 9 bases from V and 2 bases from J, with 7 bases between. CDR3 coding DNA: TGTGCCACCCGGACAGCCTACGAGCAGTACTTC. As protein: CATRTAYEQYF.

This clone was found once. The J gene is TRBJ2-2, the V gene TRBV30; possible D gene TRBD1, 5 bases. The CDR3 has 14 amino acids. Trimming cost V 4 bases and J 4 bases, with 13 bases left between them. Looked up from germline, CDR1 is GTSNPN and CDR2 is SVGIG (reference sequence). CDR3 DNA sequence: TGTGCCTGGACTAGGGGAATAAGCACCGGGGAGCTGTTTTTT. This gives the protein CAWTRGISTGELFF. Together with reference TRBV30 and TRBJ2-2, the CDR3 gives the full variable domain: SQTIHQWPATLVQPVGSPLSLECTVEGTSNPNLYWYRQAAGRGLQLLFYSVGIGQISSEVPQNLSASRPQDRQFILSSKKLLLSDSGFYLCAWTRGISTGELFFGEGSRLTVL.

This chain connects TRBV28 to TRBJ1-1; 10 positions agree with TRBD1. This CDR3 is 16 amino acids long. The V gene end was trimmed by 5 bases and the J gene end by 6 bases; junction bases not matched to a gene: 12. The germline gives CDR1 MDHEN, CDR2 SYDVKM. The CDR3 loop is CASSPTTGGAFAEAFF. In DNA form, the CDR3 reads TGTGCCAGCAGTCCGACGACAGGGGGCGCGTTCGCTGAAGCTTTCTTT.

The V and J genes are TRBV5-8 and TRBJ2-1; D is unclear. Germline-derived CDR1 and CDR2 are SGHTS and YDEGEE. The CDR3 is 13 amino acids. V shed 4 bases and J shed 3 bases, with 8 bases lying between them. CDR3 sequence (DNA): TGTGCCAGCAGCGTCCCCCTCTACAATGAGCAGTTCTTC. Residues: CASSVPLYNEQFF.

This sequence joins TRBV30 and TRBJ1-5, with D hard to call. V was clipped by 7 bases and J by 0 bases, with 19 bases between them. Germline V CDR1 and CDR2: GTSNPN, SVGIG (reference sequence). The CDR3 is 16 residues long. In DNA form, the CDR3 reads TGTGCCTTCACAACCAGCCCGGCGGGTAGCAATCAGCCCCAGCATTTT. Translation gives CAFTTSPAGSNQPQHF.

This chain uses TRBV12-3 or TRBV12-4 with TRBJ1-1; tentatively, D is TRBD1 (6 bases). V was pared by 3 bases and J by 11 bases, with 16 bases between. The CDR3 sequence is 13 residues long. The DNA for the CDR3 is TGTGCCAGCAGTTTGTCGGCGGGGGGCCAGGCTTTCTTT. Its protein product is CASSLSAGGQAFF.

This clone was seen a handful of times. The chain couples TRBV19 to TRBJ2-2, with D hard to call. The CDR3 is 13 amino acids. V lost 5 bases and J lost 0, with 4 bases in between. Germline CDR1 is LNHDA and CDR2 is SQIVND (reference sequence). In nucleotides, the CDR3 is TGTGCCAGTAGTTTCGCGAACACCGGGGAGCTGTTTTTT. This translates into CASSFANTGELFF.

This clone was recorded once. The CDR3 sequence is CAWSIAGTGKGGYTF. In DNA, the CDR3 is TGTGCCTGGAGTATAGCCGGGACAGGGAAAGGAGGCTACACCTTC. The chain combines TRBV30 with TRBJ1-2; TRBD1 aligns across 9 bases. Trimming took 2 bases from V and 8 from J; bases not matched to a gene: 12. Per the germline V gene, CDR1 is GTSNPN and CDR2 is SVGIG (reference sequence). This CDR3 region has 15 residues.

The CDR3 region has the DNA TGTGCCAGCAGCCAAAGACTAGCGGGGGTAGGATCCTACGAGCAGTACTTC. This codes for CASSQRLAGVGSYEQYF. The rearrangement joins TRBV4-2 to TRBJ2-7; TRBD2 agrees at 12 bases. The CDR3 runs 17 residues. CDR1 is LGHNA and CDR2 is YNFKEQ in the germline V gene. Trimming took 2 bases from V and 1 from J; bases not matched to a gene: 6.

This chain connects TRBV10-3 to TRBJ2-1, with 10 bases aligning to TRBD1. This CDR3 spans 16 amino acids. Germline loops: CDR1 ENHRY, CDR2 SYGVKD. The V gene end was trimmed by 7 bases and the J gene end by 6 bases; junction bases not matched to a gene: 12. The CDR3 sequence: CAINTPGQGPSNEQFF. DNA of the CDR3: TGTGCCATCAATACACCGGGACAGGGGCCCTCCAATGAGCAGTTCTTC.

A single count supports this clone. This rearrangement joins TRBV5-4 to TRBJ2-7, with TRBD1 matching 7 bases. V shed 3 bases and J 0 bases; nucleotides not matched to a gene: 12. This CDR3 contains 17 residues. CDR1 is SGHNT and CDR2 is YYREEE in the germline V gene (reference sequence). In DNA form, the CDR3 reads TGTGCCAGCAGCTGGTTATCCGGGACAGCCACCTCCTACGAGCAGTACTTC. Its protein product is CASSWLSGTATSYEQYF.

The chain combines TRBV25-1 with TRBJ2-1; 9 positions match TRBD2. V was pared by 2 bases and J by 9 bases, with 11 bases of the junction left unmatched. The length of the CDR3 is 16 residues. The germline V gene encodes CDR1 MGHDK and CDR2 SYGVNS. DNA of the CDR3: TGTGCCAGCAGTGAACCCGGTGATAGCGGGGGTTTTGAGCAGTTCTTC. Protein product: CASSEPGDSGGFEQFF.

V gene TRBV19 combines with J gene TRBJ2-5; D ambiguous. The CDR3 length is 14 residues. V dropped 4 bases and J dropped 0 bases, with 9 bases sitting between them. The V gene's germline CDR1 is LNHDA and CDR2 SQIVND (reference sequence). CDR3 protein: CASSKDGDQETQYF. CDR3 coding DNA: TGTGCCAGTAGTAAAGACGGAGACCAAGAGACCCAGTACTTC.

J is TRBJ1-2 and V is TRBV27, with a weak D call TRBD1 (6 bases). The V and J ends lost 3 bases and 8 bases respectively, with 16 bases between them. Looked up from germline, CDR1 is MNHEY and CDR2 is SMNVEV (reference sequence). The CDR3 is 14 amino acids. CDR3 loop: CASSLTGNPSGYTF. As DNA, the CDR3 is TGTGCCAGCAGTTTGACAGGTAACCCCAGCGGCTACACCTTC.

The chain links TRBV4-3 to TRBJ1-2; D is uncertain. The CDR3 extends over 16 amino acids. CDR1 LGHNA and CDR2 YSLEER come from the germline V gene. Between the trimmed V and J ends, which lost 3 bases and 5 bases, there was a span of 19 bases. The chain's CDR3 is CASSHFTFGSGYGYTF. In nucleotides, the CDR3 is TGCGCCAGCAGCCACTTTACGTTCGGGTCTGGGTATGGCTACACCTTC.

The genes are TRBV9 and TRBJ1-1; D gene uncertain. Trimming removed 4 bases from V and 4 bases from J, with 14 bases in between. The CDR3 has 14 amino acids. Germline V CDR1 and CDR2: SGDLS, YYNGEE. CDR3 amino acids: CASSPYLVSTEAFF. DNA of the CDR3: TGTGCCAGCAGCCCCTACCTGGTGAGCACTGAAGCTTTCTTT. The variable domain in full, with the rest retrieved from reference TRBV9 and TRBJ1-1, is DSGVTQTPKHLITATGQRVTLRCSPRSGDLSVYWYQQSLDQGLQFLIQYYNGEERAKGNILERFSAQQFPDLHSELNLSSLELGDSALYFCASSPYLVSTEAFFGQGTRLTVV.

This rearrangement joins TRBV30 to TRBJ1-6, with TRBD1 matching over 10 bases. The ends lost 6 bases at V and 8 bases at J; junction bases unmatched: 10. CDR3 length: 15 amino acids. Germline lookup yields CDR1 GTSNPN and CDR2 SVGIG (reference sequence). The CDR3 nucleotides are TGTGCCTGCCACCGTCAGGACAGGGGGTATTCACCCCTCCACTTT. Translating it yields CACHRQDRGYSPLHF.

The CDR3 region has the DNA TGTGCCAGCAGCGAGGCGGGGTCGTCTAGATGGCCCCCCTACAATGAGCAGTTCTTC. As protein: CASSEAGSSRWPPYNEQFF. The chain joins TRBV2 to TRBJ2-1; perhaps TRBD2 as D (6 bases). Per germline, CDR1 SNHLY and CDR2 FYNNEI. The CDR3 runs to 19 residues. Trimming left V 6 bases short and J 2 bases short, with 26 bases between.

The sample holds one count of this clone. Here the CDR3 DNA reads TGCGCCAGCAGCCTAGGAACAGGGACAGATACGCAGTATTTT. Amino acids: CASSLGTGTDTQYF. J is TRBJ2-3 and V is TRBV5-1; TRBD1 is a possible D gene (6 bases). Germline V gene sequence: CDR1 SGHRS, CDR2 YFSETQ. The CDR3 contains 14 residues. Deletions cut 4 bases from V and 3 bases from J, with 12 bases between.

The rearrangement joins TRBV7-6 to TRBJ1-1; D is uncertain. CDR1 and CDR2 (germline): SGHVS, FNYEAQ. The length of the CDR3 is 15 residues. The ends were cut back, 2 bases at V and 1 base at J, with 11 bases in the middle. The CDR3 DNA reads TGTGCCAGCAGCTTATTCAGTCCCGAGAACACTGAAGCTTTCTTT. This gives the protein CASSLFSPENTEAFF.

V and J are TRBV11-1 and TRBJ2-1, with 10 bases lining up with TRBD2. Germline lookup yields CDR1 SGHAT and CDR2 FQDESV (reference sequence). The CDR3 is 15 amino acids. The trim removed 1 base at V and 10 bases at J, leaving 7 bases unmatched. In DNA form, the CDR3 reads TGTGCCAGCAGCTTAGAGGGGCTAGCGGGAGACGAGCAGTTCTTC. Protein product: CASSLEGLAGDEQFF.

The V call is TRBV7-6, the J call TRBJ2-3; perhaps TRBD2 as D (6 bases). The CDR3 is 16 residues long. Germline lookup yields CDR1 SGHVS and CDR2 FNYEAQ. Trimming removed 5 bases at V and 0 bases at J, with 15 bases between. CDR3 protein: CASSPGAGLSTDTQYF. The DNA of the CDR3 is TGTGCCAGCAGCCCAGGAGCGGGTTTGAGCACAGATACGCAGTATTTT.

The chain joins TRBV7-2 to TRBJ2-5, with D perhaps TRBD2 (5 bases). Germline V lookup: CDR1 SGHTA, CDR2 FQGNSA. V shed 6 bases and J shed 2 bases, with 13 bases lying between them. The CDR3 totals 14 residues. DNA of the CDR3: TGTGCCAGCAGTTATTCCGGGATACAAGAGACCCAGTACTTC. Its protein is CASSYSGIQETQYF. The entire variable domain, with the rest obtained from reference TRBV7-2 and TRBJ2-5, is as follows: GAGVSQSPSNKVTEKGKDVELRCDPISGHTALYWYRQSLGQGLEFLIYFQGNSAPDKSGLPSDRFSAERTGGSVSTLTIQRTQQEDSAVYLCASSYSGIQETQYFGPGTRLLVL.

The chain links TRBV6-5 to TRBJ1-5, with 7 bases identical to TRBD1. With 4 bases clipped from V and 3 bases from J, the junction kept 6 bases outside the gene matches. Germline values: CDR1 MNHEY, CDR2 SVGAGI. This CDR3 spans 15 amino acids. The CDR3 DNA reads TGTGCCAGCAGTTCGAAAGGGACAGCCAATCAGCCCCAGCATTTT. Translation gives CASSSKGTANQPQHF.

The chain has TRBV15 and TRBJ2-3, with 9 bases aligning to TRBD1. Trimming removed 0 bases from V and 1 base from J; junction bases left unmatched: 11. This CDR3 comprises 19 residues. Germline CDR1 LNHNV, CDR2 YYDKDF (reference sequence). CDR3 residues: CATSRDWTRTGVGTDTQYF. The CDR3 DNA follows: TGTGCCACCAGCAGAGATTGGACTAGGACAGGGGTTGGCACAGATACGCAGTATTTT.

The chain uses TRBV2 and TRBJ2-7, with 11 positions matching TRBD2. Germline lookup yields CDR1 SNHLY and CDR2 FYNNEI. V was pared by 1 base and J by 3 bases, with 11 bases of the junction left unmatched. The CDR3 has 18 residues. The CDR3 sequence is CASSEVQATSGSNYEQYF. The CDR3 DNA reads as TGTGCCAGCAGTGAAGTACAAGCAACTAGCGGGAGCAACTACGAGCAGTACTTC. Complete variable domain (other parts from reference TRBV2 and TRBJ2-7): EPEVTQTPSHQVTQMGQEVILRCVPISNHLYFYWYRQILGQKVEFLVSFYNNEISEKSEIFDDQFSVERPDGSNFTLKIRSTKLEDSAMYFCASSEVQATSGSNYEQYFGPGTRLTVT.

V is TRBV12-5 and J is TRBJ2-1, with TRBD2 matching over 10 bases. CDR1 is LGHNT and CDR2 is FRNRAP in the germline V gene. The V gene end was trimmed by 6 bases and the J gene end by 5 bases; junction bases not matched to a gene: 7. This CDR3 spans 15 amino acids. In DNA, the CDR3 is TGTGCTAGTGGGGAGCGGGAGGGCCTCAACAATGAGCAGTTCTTC. Its translation: CASGEREGLNNEQFF.